This T cell receptor (beta chain) appears in the sequencing data of a study of CD8+CD57+ T cells in acquired aplastic anemia. Both TCR beta VDJ combination and CDR3 sequence profiling were carried out. Genomic DNA was the template for this profiling. MiXCR was run by TCRdb on the reads, yielding one entry per CDR3 protein. This sample carries 200,000 or so distinct CDR3 sequences, less than 75% of them seen once, and the ten largest clones take around three fifths. A word on this clonotype: This sequence may be a read error, since a much larger clone differs from it by one base.

Patients chosen for sequencing had shown CD8+CD57+ cell expansion by flow cytometry. This CDR3 region has 15 residues. Germline V gene sequence: CDR1 SGHKS, CDR2 YYEKEE (reference sequence). The receptor's source is a human donor with aplastic anemia. Sequencing was performed on sorted CD4+, CD8+, or CD8+CD57+ T cells (not recorded which) from PBMCs. This sequence joins TRBV5-5 and TRBJ2-3; 14 nucleotides align to TRBD2. The chain's CDR3 is CANRRTSGGLDTQYF. The CDR3 nucleotides read TGCGCCAACCGAAGGACTAGCGGGGGGCTGGATACGCAGTATTTT.